The text below deals with one T cell receptor beta chain. This entry belongs to a study of OX40 agonist ivuxolimab in advanced cancers. Study-wide context: Ivuxolimab, an agonistic anti-OX40 (CD134) antibody, was given to patients. Checkpoint inhibitors had been given previously to under 50% of patients.

Generated by immunoSEQ multiplex PCR, the TCRdb table keeps only in-frame clones and is missing some. Here the sample spans under 65,000 clones, around 80% being singletons. The CDR3 totals 12 residues. V was pared by 6 bases and J by 10 bases, with 3 bases of the junction left unmatched. Germline V CDR1 and CDR2: SQVTM, ANQGSEA. This specimen was CD4+ or CD8+ T cells sorted from blood, taken in a trial of the OX40 agonist ivuxolimab. This chain links TRBV29-1 with TRBJ1-6; 10 bases are a match to TRBD1. The source of this sequence is an adult with an advanced solid tumor such as melanoma, head and neck, liver or kidney cancer. The CDR3 loop reads CSVGDRGSPLHF. The DNA for the CDR3 is TGCAGCGTGGGGGACAGGGGATCACCCCTCCACTTT.